This T cell receptor beta chain originates from a study of T cells in Graves' hyperthyroidism and ophthalmopathy. The investigators amplified TCR beta CDR3 regions from RNA transcripts. The HTBI set primed first-round TCR CDR3 RT-PCR. TCRdb re-analysed the multiplex PCR reads in MiXCR, keeping a single row per CDR3 protein. Seen here are some 300,000 distinct CDR3 sequences, around a sixth observed once, and the top ten hold around 34%. Sequenced sample: blood. This TCR was sampled from a man aged 25 to 40 with Graves' hyperthyroidism.

The CDR3 coding sequence is TGTGCCAGCAGCGGACCTCTTCGGGACCACGCCTACGAGCAGTACTTC. Protein: CASSGPLRDHAYEQYF. The genes are TRBV11-2 and TRBJ2-7, with D perhaps given as TRBD1 or TRBD2 (5 bases each). Germline V gene lookup returns CDR1 SGHAT and CDR2 FQNNGV. Between the trimmed V and J ends, which lost 5 bases and 2 bases, there was a span of 19 bases. CDR3 length: 16 residues.